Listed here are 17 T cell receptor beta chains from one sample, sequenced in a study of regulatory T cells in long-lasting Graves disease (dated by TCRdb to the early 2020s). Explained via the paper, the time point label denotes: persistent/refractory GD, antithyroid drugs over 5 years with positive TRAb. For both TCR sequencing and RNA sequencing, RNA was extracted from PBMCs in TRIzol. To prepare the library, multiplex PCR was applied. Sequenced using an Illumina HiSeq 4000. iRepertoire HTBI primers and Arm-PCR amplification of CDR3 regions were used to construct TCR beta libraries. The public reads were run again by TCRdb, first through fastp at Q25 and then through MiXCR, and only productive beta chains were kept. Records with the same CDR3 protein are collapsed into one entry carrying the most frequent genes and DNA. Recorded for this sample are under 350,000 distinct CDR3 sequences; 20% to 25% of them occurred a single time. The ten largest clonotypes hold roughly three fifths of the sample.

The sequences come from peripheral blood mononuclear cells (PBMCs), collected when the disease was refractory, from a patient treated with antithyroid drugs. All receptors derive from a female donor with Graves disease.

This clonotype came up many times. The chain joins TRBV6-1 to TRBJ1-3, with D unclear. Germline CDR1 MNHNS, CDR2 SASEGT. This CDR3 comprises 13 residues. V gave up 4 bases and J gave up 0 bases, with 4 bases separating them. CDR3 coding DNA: TGTGCCAGCAGTGGGGTCTCTGGAAACACCATATATTTT. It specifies CASSGVSGNTIYF.

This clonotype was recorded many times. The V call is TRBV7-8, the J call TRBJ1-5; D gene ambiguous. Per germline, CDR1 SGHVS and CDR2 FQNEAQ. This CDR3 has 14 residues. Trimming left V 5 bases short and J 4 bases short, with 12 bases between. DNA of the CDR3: TGTGCCAGCAGCGCCGGTCCTAATAATCAGCCCCAGCATTTT. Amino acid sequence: CASSAGPNNQPQHF.

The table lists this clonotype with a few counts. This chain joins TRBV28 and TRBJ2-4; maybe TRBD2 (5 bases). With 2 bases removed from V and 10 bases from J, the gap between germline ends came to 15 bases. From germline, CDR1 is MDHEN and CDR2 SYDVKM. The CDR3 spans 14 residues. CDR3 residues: CASSLPDSRRIQYF. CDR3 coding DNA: TGTGCCAGCAGTTTACCGGACTCCCGGAGAATTCAGTACTTC.

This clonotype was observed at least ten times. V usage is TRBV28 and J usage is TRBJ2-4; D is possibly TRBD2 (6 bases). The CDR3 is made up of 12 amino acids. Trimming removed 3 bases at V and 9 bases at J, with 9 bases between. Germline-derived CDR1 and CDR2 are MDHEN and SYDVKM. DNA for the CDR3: TGTGCCAGCAGTTTGGGGGGTAGCATTCAGTACTTC. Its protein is CASSLGGSIQYF.

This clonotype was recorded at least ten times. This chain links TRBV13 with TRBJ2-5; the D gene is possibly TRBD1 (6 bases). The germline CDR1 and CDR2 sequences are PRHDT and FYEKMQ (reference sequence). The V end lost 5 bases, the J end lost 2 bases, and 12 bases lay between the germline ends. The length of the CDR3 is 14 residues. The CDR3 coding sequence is TGTGCCAGCAGCGGACAGCTGGGACAAGAGACCCAGTACTTC. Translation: CASSGQLGQETQYF.

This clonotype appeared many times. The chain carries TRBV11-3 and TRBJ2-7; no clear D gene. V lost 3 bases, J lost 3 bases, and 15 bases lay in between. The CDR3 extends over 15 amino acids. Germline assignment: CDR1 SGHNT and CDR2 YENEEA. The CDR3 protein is CASSFGVASVYEQYF. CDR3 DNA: TGTGCCAGCAGCTTTGGGGTAGCATCAGTCTACGAGCAGTACTTC.

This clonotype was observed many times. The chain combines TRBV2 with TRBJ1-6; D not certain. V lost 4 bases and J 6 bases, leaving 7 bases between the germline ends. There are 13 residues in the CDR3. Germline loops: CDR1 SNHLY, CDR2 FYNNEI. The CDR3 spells CASSVAVNSPLHF. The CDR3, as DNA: TGTGCCAGCAGTGTCGCCGTTAATTCACCCCTCCACTTT.

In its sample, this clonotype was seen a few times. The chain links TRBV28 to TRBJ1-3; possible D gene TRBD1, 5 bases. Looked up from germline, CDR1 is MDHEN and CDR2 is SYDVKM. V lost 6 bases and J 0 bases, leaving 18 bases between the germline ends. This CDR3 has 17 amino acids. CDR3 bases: TGTGCCAGCAGCACGGGGGGGACTAAGATCTCTGGAAACACCATATATTTT. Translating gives CASSTGGTKISGNTIYF. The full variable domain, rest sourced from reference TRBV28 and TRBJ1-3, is DVKVTQSSRYLVKRTGEKVFLECVQDMDHENMFWYRQDPGLGLRLIYFSYDVKMKEKGDIPEGYSVSREKKERFSLILESASTNQTSMYLCASSTGGTKISGNTIYFGEGSWLTVV.

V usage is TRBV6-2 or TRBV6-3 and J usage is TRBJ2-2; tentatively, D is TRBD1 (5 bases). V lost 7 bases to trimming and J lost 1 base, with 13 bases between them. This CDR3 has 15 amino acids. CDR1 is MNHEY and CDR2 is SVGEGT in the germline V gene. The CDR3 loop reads CASTDSDRNTGELFF. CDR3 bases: TGTGCCAGCACCGACTCAGACAGGAACACCGGGGAGCTGTTTTTT.

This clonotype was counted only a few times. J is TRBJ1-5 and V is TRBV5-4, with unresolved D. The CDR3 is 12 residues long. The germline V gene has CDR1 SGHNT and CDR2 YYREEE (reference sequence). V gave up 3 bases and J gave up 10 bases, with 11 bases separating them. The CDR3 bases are TGTGCCAGCAGCTCTCAAGGAGGCCCCCAGCATTTT. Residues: CASSSQGGPQHF.

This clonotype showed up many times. DNA for the CDR3: TGTGCCAGCAGTTATCAGAGGCTTGAGACCCAGTACTTC. It encodes CASSYQRLETQYF. This sequence joins TRBV11-2 and TRBJ2-5; D is undetermined. This CDR3 has 13 amino acids. CDR1 is SGHAT, CDR2 FQNNGV, per germline. Trimming took off 6 bases at V and 5 bases at J, with 13 bases between the two ends.

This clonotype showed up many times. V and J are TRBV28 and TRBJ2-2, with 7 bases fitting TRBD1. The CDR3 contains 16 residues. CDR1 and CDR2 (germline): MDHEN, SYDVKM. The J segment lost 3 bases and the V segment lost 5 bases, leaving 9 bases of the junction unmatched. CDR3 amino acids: CASSVVQGSDTGELFF. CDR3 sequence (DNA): TGTGCCAGCAGTGTCGTACAGGGGAGCGACACCGGGGAGCTGTTTTTT.

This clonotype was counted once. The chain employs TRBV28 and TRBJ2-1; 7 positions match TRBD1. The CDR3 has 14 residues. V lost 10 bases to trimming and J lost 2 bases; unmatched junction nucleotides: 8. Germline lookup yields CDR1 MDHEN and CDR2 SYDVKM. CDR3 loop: CATTETGTYNEQFF. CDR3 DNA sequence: TGTGCCACCACAGAGACAGGGACCTACAATGAGCAGTTCTTC.

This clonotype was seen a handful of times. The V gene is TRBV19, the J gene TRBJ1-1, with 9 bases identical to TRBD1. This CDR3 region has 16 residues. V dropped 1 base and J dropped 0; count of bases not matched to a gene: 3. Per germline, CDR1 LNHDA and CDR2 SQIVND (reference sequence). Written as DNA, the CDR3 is TGTGCCAGTAGTATAGTGGGGACAGGGATGAACACTGAAGCTTTCTTT. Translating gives CASSIVGTGMNTEAFF.

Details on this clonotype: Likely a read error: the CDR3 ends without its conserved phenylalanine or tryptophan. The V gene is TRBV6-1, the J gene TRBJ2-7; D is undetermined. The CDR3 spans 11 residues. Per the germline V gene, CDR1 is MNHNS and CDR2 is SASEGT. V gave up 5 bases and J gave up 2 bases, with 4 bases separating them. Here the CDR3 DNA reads TGTGCCAGCAGTAAGACCTACGAGCAGTACTCC. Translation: CASSKTYEQYS.

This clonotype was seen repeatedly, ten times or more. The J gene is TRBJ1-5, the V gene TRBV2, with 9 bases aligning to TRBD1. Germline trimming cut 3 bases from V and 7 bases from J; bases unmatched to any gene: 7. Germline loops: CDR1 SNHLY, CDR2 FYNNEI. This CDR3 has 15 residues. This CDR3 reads CASSEMGQGGQPQHF. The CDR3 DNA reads TGTGCCAGCAGTGAGATGGGACAGGGAGGACAGCCCCAGCATTTT.

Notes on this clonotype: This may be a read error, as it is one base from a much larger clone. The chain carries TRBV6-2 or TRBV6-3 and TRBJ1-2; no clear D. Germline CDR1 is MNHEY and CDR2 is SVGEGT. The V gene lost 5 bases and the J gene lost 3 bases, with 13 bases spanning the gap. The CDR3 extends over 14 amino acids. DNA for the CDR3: TGTGCCAGCAGTGAAGGGTACGGGGACTATGGCTACACCTTC. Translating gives CASSEGYGDYGYTF.